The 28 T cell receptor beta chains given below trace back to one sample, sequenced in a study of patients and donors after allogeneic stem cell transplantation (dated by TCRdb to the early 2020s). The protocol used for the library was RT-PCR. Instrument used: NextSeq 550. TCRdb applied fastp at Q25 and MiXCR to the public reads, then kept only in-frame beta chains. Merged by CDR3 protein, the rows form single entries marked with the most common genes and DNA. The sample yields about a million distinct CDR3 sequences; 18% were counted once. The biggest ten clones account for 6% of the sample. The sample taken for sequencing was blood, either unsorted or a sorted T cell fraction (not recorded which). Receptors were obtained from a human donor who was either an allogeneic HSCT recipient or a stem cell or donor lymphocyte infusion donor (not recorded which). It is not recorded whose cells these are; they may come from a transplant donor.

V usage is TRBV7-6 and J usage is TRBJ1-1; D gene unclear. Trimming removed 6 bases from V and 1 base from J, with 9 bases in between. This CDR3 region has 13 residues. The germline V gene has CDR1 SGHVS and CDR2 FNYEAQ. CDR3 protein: CASRLGGNTEAFF. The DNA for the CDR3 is TGTGCCAGCAGACTGGGTGGGAACACTGAAGCTTTCTTT.

The CDR3 bases are TGTGCCAGCAGCCCAAGGACTAGCGGAGACCCCACAGATACGCAGTATTTT. Translated, it gives CASSPRTSGDPTDTQYF. The chain links TRBV7-9 to TRBJ2-3, with 10 nucleotides matching TRBD2. Germline loops: CDR1 SEHNR, CDR2 FQNEAQ (reference sequence). This CDR3 contains 17 residues. Trimming at V came to 5 bases and at J to 2 bases, leaving 10 bases not matched to a gene.

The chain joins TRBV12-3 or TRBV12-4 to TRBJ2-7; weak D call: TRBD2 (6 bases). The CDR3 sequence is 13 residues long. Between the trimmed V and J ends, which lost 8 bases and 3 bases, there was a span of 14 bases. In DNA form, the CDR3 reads TGTGCCAGCCTCGGGACTGGAGACTACGAGCAGTACTTC. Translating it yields CASLGTGDYEQYF.

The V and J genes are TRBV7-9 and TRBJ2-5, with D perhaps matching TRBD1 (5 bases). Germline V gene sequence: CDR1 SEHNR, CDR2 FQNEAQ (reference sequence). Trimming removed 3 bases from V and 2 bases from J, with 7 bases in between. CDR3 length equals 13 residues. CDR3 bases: TGTGCCAGCAGCTTCCAGGGACAAGAGACCCAGTACTTC. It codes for CASSFQGQETQYF. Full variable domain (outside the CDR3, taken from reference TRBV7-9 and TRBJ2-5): DTGVSQNPRHKITKRGQNVTFRCDPISEHNRLYWYRQTLGQGPEFLTYFQNEAQLEKSRLLSDRFSAERPKGSFSTLEIQRTEQGDSAMYLCASSFQGQETQYFGPGTRLLVL.

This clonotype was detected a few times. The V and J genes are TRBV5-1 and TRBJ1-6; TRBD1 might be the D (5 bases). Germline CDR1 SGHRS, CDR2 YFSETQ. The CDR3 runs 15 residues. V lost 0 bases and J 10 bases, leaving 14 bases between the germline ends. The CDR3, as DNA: TGCGCCAGCAGCTTGGGGCGGAAGAGGGGCTCACCCCTCCACTTT. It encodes CASSLGRKRGSPLHF.

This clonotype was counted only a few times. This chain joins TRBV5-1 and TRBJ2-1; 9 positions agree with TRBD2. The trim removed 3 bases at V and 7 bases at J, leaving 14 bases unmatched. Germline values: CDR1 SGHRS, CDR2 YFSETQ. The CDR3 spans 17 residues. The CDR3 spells CASSWKTSGPSGNEQFF. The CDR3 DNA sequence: TGCGCCAGCAGCTGGAAGACTAGCGGACCTTCGGGGAATGAGCAGTTCTTC.

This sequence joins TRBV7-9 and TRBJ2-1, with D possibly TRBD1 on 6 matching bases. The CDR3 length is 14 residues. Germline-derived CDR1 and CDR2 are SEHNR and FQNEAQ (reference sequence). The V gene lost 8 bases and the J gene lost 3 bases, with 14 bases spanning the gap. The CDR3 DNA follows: TGTGCCAGCGGGAGAAGGGACAACTACAATGAGCAGTTCTTC. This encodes CASGRRDNYNEQFF.

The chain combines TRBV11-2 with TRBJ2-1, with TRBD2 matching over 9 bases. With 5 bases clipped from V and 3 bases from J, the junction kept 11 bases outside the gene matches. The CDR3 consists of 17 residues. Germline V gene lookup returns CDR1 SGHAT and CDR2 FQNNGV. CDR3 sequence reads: CASSPTFSRGGYNEQFF. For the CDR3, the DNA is TGTGCCAGCAGCCCAACCTTTTCGCGGGGGGGCTACAATGAGCAGTTCTTC.

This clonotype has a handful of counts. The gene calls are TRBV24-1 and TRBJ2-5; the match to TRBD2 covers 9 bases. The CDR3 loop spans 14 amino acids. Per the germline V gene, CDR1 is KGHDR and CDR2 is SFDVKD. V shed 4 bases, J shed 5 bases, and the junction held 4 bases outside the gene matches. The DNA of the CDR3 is TGTGCCACCAGTGAGGGCGGGGGGGAGGAGACCCAGTACTTC. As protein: CATSEGGGEETQYF.

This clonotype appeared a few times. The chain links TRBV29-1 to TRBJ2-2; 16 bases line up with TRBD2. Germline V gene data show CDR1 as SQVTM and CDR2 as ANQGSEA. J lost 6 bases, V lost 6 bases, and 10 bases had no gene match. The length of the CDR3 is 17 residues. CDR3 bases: TGCAGCGTCTACGGGACTAGCGGGGGGGCTCGCGCCGGGGAGCTGTTTTTT. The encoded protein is CSVYGTSGGARAGELFF.

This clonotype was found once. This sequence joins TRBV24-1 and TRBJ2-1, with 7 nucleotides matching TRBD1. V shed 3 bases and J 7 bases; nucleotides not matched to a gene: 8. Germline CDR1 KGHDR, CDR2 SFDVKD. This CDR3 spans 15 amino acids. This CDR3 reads CATSDQGGAWNEQFF. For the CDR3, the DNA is TGTGCCACCAGTGATCAAGGGGGCGCGTGGAATGAGCAGTTCTTC.

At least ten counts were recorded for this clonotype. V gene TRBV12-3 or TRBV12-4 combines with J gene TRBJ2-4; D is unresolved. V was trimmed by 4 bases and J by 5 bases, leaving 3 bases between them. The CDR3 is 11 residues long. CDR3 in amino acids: CASSSQNIQYF. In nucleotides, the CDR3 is TGTGCCAGCAGTTCACAAAACATTCAGTACTTC.

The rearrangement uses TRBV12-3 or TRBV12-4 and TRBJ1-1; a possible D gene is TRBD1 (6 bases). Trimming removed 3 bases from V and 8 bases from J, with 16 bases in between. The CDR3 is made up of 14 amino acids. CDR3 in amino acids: CASSFTGTVQEAFF. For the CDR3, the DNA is TGTGCCAGCAGTTTTACAGGGACGGTGCAAGAAGCTTTCTTT.

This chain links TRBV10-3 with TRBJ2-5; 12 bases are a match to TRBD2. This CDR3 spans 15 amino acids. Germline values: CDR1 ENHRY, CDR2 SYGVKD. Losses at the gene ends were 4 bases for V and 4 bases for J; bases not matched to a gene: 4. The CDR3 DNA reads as TGTGCCATCAGTGGACTAGCGGGGGTCCCAGAGACCCAGTACTTC. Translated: CAISGLAGVPETQYF.

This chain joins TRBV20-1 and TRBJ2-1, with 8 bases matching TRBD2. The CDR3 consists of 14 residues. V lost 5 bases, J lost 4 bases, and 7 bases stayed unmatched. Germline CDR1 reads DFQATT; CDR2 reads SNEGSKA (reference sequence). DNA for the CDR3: TGCAGTGCTTCGAGCGGGAGACTTTACAATGAGCAGTTCTTC. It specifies CSASSGRLYNEQFF.

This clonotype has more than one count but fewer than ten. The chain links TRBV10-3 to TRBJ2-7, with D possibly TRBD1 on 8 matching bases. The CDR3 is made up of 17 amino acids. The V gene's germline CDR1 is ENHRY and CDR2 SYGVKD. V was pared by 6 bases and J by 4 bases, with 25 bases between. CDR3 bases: TGTGCCATCAGCCACACCCTCTTACAGGGGGGGGATTACGAGCAGTACTTC. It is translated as CAISHTLLQGGDYEQYF.

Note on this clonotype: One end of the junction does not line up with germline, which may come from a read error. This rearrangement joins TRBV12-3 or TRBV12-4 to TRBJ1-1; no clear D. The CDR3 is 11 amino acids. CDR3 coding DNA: TGTGCCAGCAGTTTTGATCGTAGGCCCGACTTT. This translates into CASSFDRRPDF.

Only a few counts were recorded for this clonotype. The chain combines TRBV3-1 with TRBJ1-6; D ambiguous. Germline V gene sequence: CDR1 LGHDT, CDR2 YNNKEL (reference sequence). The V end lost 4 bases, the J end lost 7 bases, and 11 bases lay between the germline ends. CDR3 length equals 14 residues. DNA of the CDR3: TGTGCCAGCAGCCCCAATTACGGAAATTCACCCCTCCACTTT. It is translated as CASSPNYGNSPLHF.

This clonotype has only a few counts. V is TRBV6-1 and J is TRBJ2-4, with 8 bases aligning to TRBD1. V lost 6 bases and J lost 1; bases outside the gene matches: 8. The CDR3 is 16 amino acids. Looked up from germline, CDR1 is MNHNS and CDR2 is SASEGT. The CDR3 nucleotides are TGTGCCAGCAGCCTCATGGACAGGGCGGCCAAAAACATTCAGTACTTC. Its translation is CASSLMDRAAKNIQYF.

The CDR3 coding sequence is TGTGCCAGCCTCCGTGGACAGACTAACGGGGAGACCCAGTACTTC. This codes for CASLRGQTNGETQYF. The V call is TRBV6-2 or TRBV6-3, the J call TRBJ2-5; weak D call: TRBD1 (6 bases). The germline CDR1 and CDR2 sequences are MNHEY and SVGEGT. V dropped 8 bases and J dropped 5 bases, with 21 bases sitting between them. The CDR3 has 15 amino acids.

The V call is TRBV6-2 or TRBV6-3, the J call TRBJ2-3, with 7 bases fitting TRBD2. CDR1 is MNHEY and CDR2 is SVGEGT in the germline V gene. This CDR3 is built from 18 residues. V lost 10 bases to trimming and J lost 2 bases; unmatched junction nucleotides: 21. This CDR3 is CATSPLDPPGGITDTQYF. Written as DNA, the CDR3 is TGTGCCACCTCCCCACTTGATCCCCCGGGGGGAATCACAGATACGCAGTATTTT.

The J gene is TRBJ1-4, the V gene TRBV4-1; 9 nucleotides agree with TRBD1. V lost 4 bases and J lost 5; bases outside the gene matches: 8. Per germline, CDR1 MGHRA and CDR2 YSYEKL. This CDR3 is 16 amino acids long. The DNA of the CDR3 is TGCGCCAGCAGCCTATTGAGCGGGACAGGGAATGAAAAACTGTTTTTT. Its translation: CASSLLSGTGNEKLFF.

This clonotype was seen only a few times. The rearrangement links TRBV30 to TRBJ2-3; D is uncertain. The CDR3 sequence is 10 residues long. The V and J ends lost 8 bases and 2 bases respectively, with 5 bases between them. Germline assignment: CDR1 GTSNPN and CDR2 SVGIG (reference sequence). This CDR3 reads CAIDTDTQYF. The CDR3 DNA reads TGTGCCATTGACACAGATACGCAGTATTTT.

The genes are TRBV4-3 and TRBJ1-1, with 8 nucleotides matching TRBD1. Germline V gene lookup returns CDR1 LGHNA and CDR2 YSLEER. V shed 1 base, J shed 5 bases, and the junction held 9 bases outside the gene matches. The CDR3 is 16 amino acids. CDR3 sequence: CASSQVTGVAGTEAFF. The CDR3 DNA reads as TGCGCCAGCAGCCAAGTGACAGGGGTCGCGGGTACTGAAGCTTTCTTT.

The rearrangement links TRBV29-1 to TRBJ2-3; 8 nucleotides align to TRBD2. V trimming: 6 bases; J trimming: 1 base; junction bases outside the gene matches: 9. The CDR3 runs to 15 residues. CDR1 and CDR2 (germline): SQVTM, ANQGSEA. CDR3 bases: TGCAGCGTAAAAGGGCGGGGGGTACGCACAGATACGCAGTATTTT. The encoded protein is CSVKGRGVRTDTQYF.

The CDR3 nucleotides are TGTGCCAGCAGTCGACAGGGAATAGGCAATGAGCAGTTCTTC. It codes for CASSRQGIGNEQFF. V is TRBV6-1 and J is TRBJ2-1; TRBD1 agrees at 7 bases. The germline gives CDR1 MNHNS, CDR2 SASEGT. The CDR3 has 14 residues. J lost 6 bases, V lost 5 bases, and 7 bases had no gene match.

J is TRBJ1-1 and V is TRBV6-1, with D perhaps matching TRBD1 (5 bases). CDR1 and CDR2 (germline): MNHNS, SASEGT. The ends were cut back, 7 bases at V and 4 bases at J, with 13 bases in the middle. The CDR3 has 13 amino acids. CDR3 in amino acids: CASKRRGSTEAFF. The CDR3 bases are TGTGCCAGCAAAAGGAGGGGATCCACTGAAGCTTTCTTT.

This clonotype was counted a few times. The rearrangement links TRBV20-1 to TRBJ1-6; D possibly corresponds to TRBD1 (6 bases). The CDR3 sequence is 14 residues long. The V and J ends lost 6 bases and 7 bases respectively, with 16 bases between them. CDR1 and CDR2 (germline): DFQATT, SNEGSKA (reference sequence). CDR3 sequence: CSAPDRTRNSPLHF. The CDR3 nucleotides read TGCAGTGCCCCAGACAGGACTAGAAATTCACCCCTCCACTTT.